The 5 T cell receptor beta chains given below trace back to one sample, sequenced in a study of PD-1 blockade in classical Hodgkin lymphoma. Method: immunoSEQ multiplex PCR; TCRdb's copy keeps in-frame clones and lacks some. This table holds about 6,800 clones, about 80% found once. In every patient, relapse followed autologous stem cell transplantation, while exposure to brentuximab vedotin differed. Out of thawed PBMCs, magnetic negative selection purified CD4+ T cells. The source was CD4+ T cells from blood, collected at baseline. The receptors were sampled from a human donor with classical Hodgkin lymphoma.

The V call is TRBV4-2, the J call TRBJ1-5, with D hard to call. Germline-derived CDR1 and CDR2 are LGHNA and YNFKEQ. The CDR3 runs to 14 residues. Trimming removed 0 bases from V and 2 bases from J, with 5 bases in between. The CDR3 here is CASSQDQGNQPQHF. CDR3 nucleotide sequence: TGTGCCAGCAGCCAAGACCAGGGCAATCAGCCCCAGCATTTT.

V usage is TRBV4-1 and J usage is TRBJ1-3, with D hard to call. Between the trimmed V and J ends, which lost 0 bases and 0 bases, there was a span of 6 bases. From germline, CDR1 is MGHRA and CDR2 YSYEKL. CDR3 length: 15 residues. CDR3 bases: TGCGCCAGCAGCCAAGACAAATCCTCTGGAAACACCATATATTTT. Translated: CASSQDKSSGNTIYF.

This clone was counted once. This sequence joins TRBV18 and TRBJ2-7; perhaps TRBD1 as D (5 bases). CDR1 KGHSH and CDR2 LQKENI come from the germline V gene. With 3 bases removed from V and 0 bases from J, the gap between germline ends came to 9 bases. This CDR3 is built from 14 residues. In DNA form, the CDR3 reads TGTGCCAGCTCACCGACAGAAAGCTCCTACGAGCAGTACTTC. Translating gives CASSPTESSYEQYF. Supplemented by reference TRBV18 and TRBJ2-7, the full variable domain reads NAGVMQNPRHLVRRRGQEARLRCSPMKGHSHVYWYRQLPEEGLKFMVYLQKENIIDESGMPKERFSAEFPKEGPSILRIQQVVRGDSAAYFCASSPTESSYEQYFGPGTRLTVT.

The CDR3 sequence: CASSGLGDSYEQYF. In DNA form, the CDR3 reads TGTGCCAGCAGTGGTCTAGGGGACTCCTACGAGCAGTACTTC. V usage is TRBV7-2 and J usage is TRBJ2-7; D is perhaps TRBD1 (5 bases). V was shortened by 6 bases and J by 0 bases, with 12 bases between the two germline ends. The CDR3 is 14 residues long. Germline CDR1 is SGHTA and CDR2 is FQGNSA.

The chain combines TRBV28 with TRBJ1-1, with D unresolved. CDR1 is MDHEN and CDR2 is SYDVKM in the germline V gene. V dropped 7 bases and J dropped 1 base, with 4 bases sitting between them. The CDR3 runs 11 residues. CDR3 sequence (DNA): TGTGCCAGCACACAGAACACTGAAGCTTTCTTT. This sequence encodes CASTQNTEAFF.